The sequence of this T cell receptor (beta chain) was determined in a study of OX40 agonist ivuxolimab in advanced cancers. Study overall: Mean age around 60 years, range about 23 to 80; roughly 80% male.

TCRdb keeps only in-frame clones here, not all; method: immunoSEQ multiplex PCR. This table has approximately 68,000 clones, 75% to 90% appearing once. Germline lookup yields CDR1 SNHLY and CDR2 FYNNEI. The CDR3 is 11 residues long. Trimming shortened V by 9 bases and J by 1 base, and 4 bases separated the two germline ends. V gene TRBV2 combines with J gene TRBJ2-1, with no clear D. The source was CD4+ or CD8+ T cells sorted from blood, collected in a trial of the OX40 agonist ivuxolimab. This receptor was taken from an adult with an advanced solid tumor such as melanoma, head and neck, liver or kidney cancer. DNA of the CDR3: TGTGCCAGTAGATCCTACAATGAGCAGTTCTTC. This sequence encodes CASRSYNEQFF.